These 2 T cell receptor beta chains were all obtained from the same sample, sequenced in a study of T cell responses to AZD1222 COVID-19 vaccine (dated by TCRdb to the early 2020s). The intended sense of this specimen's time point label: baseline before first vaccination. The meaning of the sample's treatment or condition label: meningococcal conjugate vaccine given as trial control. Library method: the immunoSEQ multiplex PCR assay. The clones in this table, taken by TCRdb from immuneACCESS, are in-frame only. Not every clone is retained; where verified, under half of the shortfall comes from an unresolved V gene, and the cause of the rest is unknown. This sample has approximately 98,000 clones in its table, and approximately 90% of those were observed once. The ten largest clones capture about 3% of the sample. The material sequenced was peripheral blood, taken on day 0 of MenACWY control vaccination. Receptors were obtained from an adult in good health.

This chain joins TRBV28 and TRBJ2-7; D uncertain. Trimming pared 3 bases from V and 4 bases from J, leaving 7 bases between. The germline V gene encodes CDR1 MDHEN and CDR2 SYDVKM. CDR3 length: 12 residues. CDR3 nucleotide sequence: TGTGCCAGCAGTTTGATGGTTTACGAGCAGTACTTC. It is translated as CASSLMVYEQYF.

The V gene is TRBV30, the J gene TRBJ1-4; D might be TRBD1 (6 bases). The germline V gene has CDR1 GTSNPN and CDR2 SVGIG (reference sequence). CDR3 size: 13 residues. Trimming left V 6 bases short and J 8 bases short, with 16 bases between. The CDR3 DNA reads TGTGCCTGCTCCAGGGGAGGAAGGGAAAAACTGTTTTTT. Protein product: CACSRGGREKLFF.